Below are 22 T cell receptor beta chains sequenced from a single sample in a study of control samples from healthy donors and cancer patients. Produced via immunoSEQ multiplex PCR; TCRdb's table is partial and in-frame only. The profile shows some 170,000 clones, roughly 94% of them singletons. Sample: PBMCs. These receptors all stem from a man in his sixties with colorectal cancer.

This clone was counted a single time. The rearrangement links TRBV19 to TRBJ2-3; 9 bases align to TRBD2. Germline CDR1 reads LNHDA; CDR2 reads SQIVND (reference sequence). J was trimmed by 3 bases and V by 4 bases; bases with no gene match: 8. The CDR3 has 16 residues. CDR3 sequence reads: CASSTPGTSLTDTQYF. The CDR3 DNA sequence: TGTGCCAGTAGTACCCCCGGGACTAGCTTAACAGATACGCAGTATTTT.

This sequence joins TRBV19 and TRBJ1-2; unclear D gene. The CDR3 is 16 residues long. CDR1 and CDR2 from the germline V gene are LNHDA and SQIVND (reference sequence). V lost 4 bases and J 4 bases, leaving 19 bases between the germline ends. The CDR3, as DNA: TGTGCCAGTAGTACCTCCACACGTCTCCAGAGCTATGGCTACACCTTC. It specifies CASSTSTRLQSYGYTF.

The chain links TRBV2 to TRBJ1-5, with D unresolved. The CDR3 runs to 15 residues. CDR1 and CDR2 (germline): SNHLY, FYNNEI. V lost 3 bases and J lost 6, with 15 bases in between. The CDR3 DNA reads TGTGCCAGCAGTGACATCCCCGGAGGTAGTCAGCCCCAGCATTTT. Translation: CASSDIPGGSQPQHF.

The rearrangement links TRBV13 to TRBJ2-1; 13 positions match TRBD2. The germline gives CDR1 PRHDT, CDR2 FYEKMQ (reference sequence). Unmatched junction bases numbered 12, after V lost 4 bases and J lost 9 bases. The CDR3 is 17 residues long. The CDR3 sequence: CASSSHGLAGVRGEQFF. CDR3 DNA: TGTGCCAGCAGCTCCCACGGACTAGCGGGGGTTAGGGGTGAGCAGTTCTTC.

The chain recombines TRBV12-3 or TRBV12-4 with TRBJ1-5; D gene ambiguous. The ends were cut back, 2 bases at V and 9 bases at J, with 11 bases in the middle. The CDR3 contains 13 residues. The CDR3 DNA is TGTGCCAGCAGTTTAAGGGTGGACCGGCCCCAGCATTTT. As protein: CASSLRVDRPQHF.

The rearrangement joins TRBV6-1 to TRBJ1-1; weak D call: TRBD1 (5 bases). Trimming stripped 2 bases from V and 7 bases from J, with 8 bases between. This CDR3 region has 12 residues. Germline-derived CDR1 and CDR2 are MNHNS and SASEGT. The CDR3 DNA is TGTGCCAGCAGTGAAATAGGGGTTGAAGCTTTCTTT. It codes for CASSEIGVEAFF.

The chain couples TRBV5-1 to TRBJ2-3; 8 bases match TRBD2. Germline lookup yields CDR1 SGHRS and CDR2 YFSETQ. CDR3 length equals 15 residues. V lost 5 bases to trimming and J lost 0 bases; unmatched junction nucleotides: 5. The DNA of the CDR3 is TGCGCCAGCAGGACCGGGACTAGAAGCACAGATACGCAGTATTTT. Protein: CASRTGTRSTDTQYF.

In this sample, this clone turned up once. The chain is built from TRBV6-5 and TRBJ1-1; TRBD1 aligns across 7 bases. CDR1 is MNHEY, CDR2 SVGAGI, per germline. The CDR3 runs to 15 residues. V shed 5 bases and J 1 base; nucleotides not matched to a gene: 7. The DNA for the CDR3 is TGTGCCAGCAGTAGTGGGACAGCACAGAACACTGAAGCTTTCTTT. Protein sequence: CASSSGTAQNTEAFF.

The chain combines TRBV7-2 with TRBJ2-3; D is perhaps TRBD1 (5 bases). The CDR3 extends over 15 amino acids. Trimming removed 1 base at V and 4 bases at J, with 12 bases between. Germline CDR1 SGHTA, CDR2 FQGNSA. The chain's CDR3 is CASSLDGQGADTQYF. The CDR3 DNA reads TGTGCCAGCAGCTTAGATGGCCAAGGGGCAGATACGCAGTATTTT. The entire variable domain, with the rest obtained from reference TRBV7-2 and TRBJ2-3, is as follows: GAGVSQSPSNKVTEKGKDVELRCDPISGHTALYWYRQSLGQGLEFLIYFQGNSAPDKSGLPSDRFSAERTGGSVSTLTIQRTQQEDSAVYLCASSLDGQGADTQYFGPGTRLTVL.

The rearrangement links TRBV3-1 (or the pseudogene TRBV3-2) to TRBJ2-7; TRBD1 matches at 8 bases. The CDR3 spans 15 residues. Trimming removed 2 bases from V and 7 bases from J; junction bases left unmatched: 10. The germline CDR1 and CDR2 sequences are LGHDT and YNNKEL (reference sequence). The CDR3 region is CASSQYPQGAREQYF. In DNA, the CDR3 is TGTGCCAGCAGCCAATATCCGCAGGGGGCTAGGGAGCAGTACTTC.

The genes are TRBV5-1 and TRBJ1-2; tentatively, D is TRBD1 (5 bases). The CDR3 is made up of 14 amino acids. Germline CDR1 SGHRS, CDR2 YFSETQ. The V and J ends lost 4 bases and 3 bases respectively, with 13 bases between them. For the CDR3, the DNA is TGCGCCAGCAGCGCAGGGAATATGGACTATGGCTACACCTTC. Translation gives CASSAGNMDYGYTF.

CDR3 residues: CASTPGHSNQPQHF. Written as DNA, the CDR3 is TGTGCCAGCACTCCGGGACACAGCAATCAGCCCCAGCATTTT. J is TRBJ1-5 and V is TRBV25-1; TRBD1 is a possible D gene (6 bases). Per germline, CDR1 MGHDK and CDR2 SYGVNS. V was clipped by 7 bases and J by 1 base, with 11 bases between them. The CDR3 totals 14 residues.

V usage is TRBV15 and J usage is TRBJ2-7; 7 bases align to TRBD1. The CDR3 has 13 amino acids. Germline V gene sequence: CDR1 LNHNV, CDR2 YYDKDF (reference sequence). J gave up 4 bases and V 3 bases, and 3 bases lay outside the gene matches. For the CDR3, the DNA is TGTGCCACCAGCAGGGACAGGCCTTACGAGCAGTACTTC. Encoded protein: CATSRDRPYEQYF.

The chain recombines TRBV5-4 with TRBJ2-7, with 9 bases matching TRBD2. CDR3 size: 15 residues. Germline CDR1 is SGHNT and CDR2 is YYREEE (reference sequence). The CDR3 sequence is CGWTDSGGRFHEQYF. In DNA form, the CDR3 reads TGTGGTTGGACTGATAGCGGGGGCCGCTTCCACGAGCAGTACTTC.

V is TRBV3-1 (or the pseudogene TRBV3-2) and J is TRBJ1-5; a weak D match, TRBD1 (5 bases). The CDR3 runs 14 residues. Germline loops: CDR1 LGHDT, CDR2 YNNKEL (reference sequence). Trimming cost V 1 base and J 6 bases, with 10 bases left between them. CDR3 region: CASSQGRVGQPQHF. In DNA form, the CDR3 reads TGTGCCAGCAGCCAAGGCAGGGTCGGTCAGCCCCAGCATTTT.

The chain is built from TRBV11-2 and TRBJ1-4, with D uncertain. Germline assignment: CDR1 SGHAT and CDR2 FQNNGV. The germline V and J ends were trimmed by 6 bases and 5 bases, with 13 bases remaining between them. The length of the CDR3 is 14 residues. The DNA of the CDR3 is TGTGCCAGCAGGTCAGGCAGCCTAAATGAAAAACTGTTTTTT. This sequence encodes CASRSGSLNEKLFF.

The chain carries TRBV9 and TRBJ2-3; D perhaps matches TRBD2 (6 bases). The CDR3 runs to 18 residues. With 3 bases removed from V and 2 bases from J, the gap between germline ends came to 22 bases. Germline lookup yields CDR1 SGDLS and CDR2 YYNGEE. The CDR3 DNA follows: TGTGCCAGCAGCGACCCCACAGTGGGGGAGGCCCCCACAGATACGCAGTATTTT. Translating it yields CASSDPTVGEAPTDTQYF.

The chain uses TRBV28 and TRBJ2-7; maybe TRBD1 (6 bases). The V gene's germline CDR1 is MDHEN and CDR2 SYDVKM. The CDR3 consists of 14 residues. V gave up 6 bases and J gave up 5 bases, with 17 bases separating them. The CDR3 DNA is TGTGCCAGCAGCCGGGACACCCTAGCCGACGAGCAGTACTTC. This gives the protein CASSRDTLADEQYF. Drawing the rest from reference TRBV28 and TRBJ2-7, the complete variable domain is DVKVTQSSRYLVKRTGEKVFLECVQDMDHENMFWYRQDPGLGLRLIYFSYDVKMKEKGDIPEGYSVSREKKERFSLILESASTNQTSMYLCASSRDTLADEQYFGPGTRLTVT.

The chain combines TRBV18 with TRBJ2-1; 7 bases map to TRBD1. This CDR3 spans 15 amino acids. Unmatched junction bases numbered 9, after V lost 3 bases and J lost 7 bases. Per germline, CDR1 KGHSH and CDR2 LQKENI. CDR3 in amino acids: CASSPGTEKGNEQFF. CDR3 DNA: TGTGCCAGCTCACCTGGGACAGAGAAAGGTAATGAGCAGTTCTTC. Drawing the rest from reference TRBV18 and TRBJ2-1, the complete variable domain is NAGVMQNPRHLVRRRGQEARLRCSPMKGHSHVYWYRQLPEEGLKFMVYLQKENIIDESGMPKERFSAEFPKEGPSILRIQQVVRGDSAAYFCASSPGTEKGNEQFFGPGTRLTVL.

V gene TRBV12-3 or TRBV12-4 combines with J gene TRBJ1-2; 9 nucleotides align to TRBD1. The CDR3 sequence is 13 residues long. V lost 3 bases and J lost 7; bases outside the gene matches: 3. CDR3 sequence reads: CASSLGQGFGYTF. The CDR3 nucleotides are TGTGCCAGCAGTTTGGGACAGGGTTTTGGCTACACCTTC.

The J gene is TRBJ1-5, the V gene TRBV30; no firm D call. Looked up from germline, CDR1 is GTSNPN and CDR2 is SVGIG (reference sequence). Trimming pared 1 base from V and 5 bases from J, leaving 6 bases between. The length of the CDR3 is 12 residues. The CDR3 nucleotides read TGTGCCTGGAGTGGGTCGGATCAGCCCCAGCATTTT. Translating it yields CAWSGSDQPQHF.

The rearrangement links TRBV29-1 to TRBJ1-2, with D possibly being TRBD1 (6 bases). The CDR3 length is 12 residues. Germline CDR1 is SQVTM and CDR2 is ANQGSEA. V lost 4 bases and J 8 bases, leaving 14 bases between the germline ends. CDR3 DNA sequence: TGCAGCGTTGGTGGGGGCTCGCTGGGCTACACCTTC. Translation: CSVGGGSLGYTF. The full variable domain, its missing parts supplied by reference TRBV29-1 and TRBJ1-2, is SAVISQKPSRDICQRGTSLTIQCQVDSQVTMMFWYRQQPGQSLTLIATANQGSEATYESGFVIDKFPISRPNLTFSTLTVSNMSPEDSSIYLCSVGGGSLGYTFGSGTRLTVV.